The clone carrying this TCR beta chain was counted only a few times. Its antigen is still unknown. TCRdb called the 5' RACE reads again in MiXCR, with one record for every CDR3 protein. The sample has a few hundred thousand distinct CDR3 sequences; about 6.9% are singletons. The germline V gene has CDR1 MNHEY and CDR2 SVGAGI. V was clipped by 0 bases and J by 7 bases, with 7 bases between them. The CDR3 covers 13 residues. The data stem from a study of T cells after yellow fever vaccination. Findings and limits, study-wide: The secondary response showed a weaker magnitude and a faster peak, day 5 versus 15.

This TCR came from a young man who received the YFV17D yellow fever vaccine. This material consisted of PBMCs, taken more than 40 days after the first yellow fever vaccination. The chain combines TRBV6-5 with TRBJ2-1; D gene ambiguous. CDR3 protein: CASSYSRKNEQFF. The CDR3 bases are TGTGCCAGCAGTTACTCTAGGAAAAATGAGCAGTTCTTC.